Included here is one TCR beta chain sequence, with context. This sample stems from a study of blood T cell repertoires in COVID-19. Background on the study: Samples of COVID-19 (acute and convalescent) were obtained from the United States, Italy and Spain. Sample material is recorded as cDNA or gDNA derived from T cells, B-cell-depleted T cells, or PBMCs.

Original processing methods: The authors estimated nucleated cell counts from reference gene primer amplification. The assay was immunoSEQ multiplex PCR, and TCRdb's table has in-frame clones only and misses some. V and J calls and clone size follow that table, whereas D and trimming were derived from the DNA. The table has 190,000 or so clones, 86% seen once. Assignments of participants to cohorts depended upon their own reported clinical history. This CDR3 has 11 residues. Germline lookup yields CDR1 DFQATT and CDR2 SNEGSKA (reference sequence). V was pared by 3 bases and J by 7 bases, with 9 bases between.

Input material: PBMCs or T cells enriched from blood (not recorded which). J is TRBJ1-2 and V is TRBV20-1; TRBD1 is a possible D gene (6 bases). The receptor comes from a woman aged 25 to 39 who had recovered from COVID-19. For the CDR3, the DNA is TGCAGTGCTAGCAGGGGCGGTGGCTACACCTTC. Its protein product is CSASRGGGYTF.